Below, 21 T cell receptor beta chains from the same sample are listed, as sequenced in a study of radiation and T cells in renal cell carcinoma. Repertoires were generated with immunoSEQ multiplex PCR, while TCRdb's copy carries only in-frame clones and drops some. The sample consists of around 130,000 clones, roughly 91% of them appearing once. Time point in this sample: blood 2 weeks post-SBRT. Documented treatment: 15 Gy SBRT to primary tumor, nephrectomy 4 weeks later. Sequencing used blood, obtained from a patient whose treatment included radiotherapy and nephrectomy. These TCRs come from a woman in her 70s with renal cell carcinoma.

This chain links TRBV12-5 with TRBJ1-2, with a tentative D call TRBD1 (5 bases). V lost 0 bases and J 8 bases, leaving 31 bases between the germline ends. The germline V gene has CDR1 LGHNT and CDR2 FRNRAP. The CDR3 sequence is 20 residues long. DNA of the CDR3: TGTGCTAGTGGTTTGGTAAGGGGAAAGGCATTGAGGCGCTCTTGGTCGGGCTACACCTTC. Protein: CASGLVRGKALRRSWSGYTF. The full variable domain, its missing parts supplied by reference TRBV12-5 and TRBJ1-2, is DARVTQTPRHKVTEMGQEVTMRCQPILGHNTVFWYRQTMMQGLELLAYFRNRAPLDDSGMPKDRFSAEMPDATLATLKIQPSEPRDSAVYFCASGLVRGKALRRSWSGYTFGSGTRLTVV.

The gene calls are TRBV6-5 and TRBJ1-2; perhaps TRBD1 as D (6 bases). Germline lookup yields CDR1 MNHEY and CDR2 SVGAGI. The CDR3 is 13 residues long. With 5 bases removed from V and 8 bases from J, the gap between germline ends came to 15 bases. In nucleotides, the CDR3 is TGTGCCAGCAGTCCTCGGGGGCTGGGGGGCTACACCTTC. Its protein product is CASSPRGLGGYTF.

The chain has TRBV7-2 and TRBJ1-2; D gene unclear. Between the trimmed V and J ends, which lost 1 base and 3 bases, there was a span of 12 bases. This CDR3 comprises 15 residues. The germline CDR1 and CDR2 sequences are SGHTA and FQGNSA. CDR3 sequence: CASSLGFLGYYGYTF. Here the CDR3 DNA reads TGTGCCAGCAGCTTAGGTTTTCTGGGGTACTATGGCTACACCTTC.

CDR3: CASRDRVHNEQFF. CDR3 in DNA: TGTGCCAGCAGAGACAGGGTCCACAATGAGCAGTTCTTC. The J gene is TRBJ2-1, the V gene TRBV6-5, with 7 nucleotides matching TRBD1. V lost 6 bases to trimming and J lost 5 bases; unmatched junction nucleotides: 4. Germline V gene sequence: CDR1 MNHEY, CDR2 SVGAGI. The CDR3 sequence is 13 residues long.

The rearrangement joins TRBV5-1 to TRBJ2-6; TRBD1 matches at 9 bases. CDR3 length: 17 amino acids. Germline-derived CDR1 and CDR2 are SGHRS and YFSETQ. J gave up 4 bases and V 4 bases, and 9 bases lay outside the gene matches. DNA for the CDR3: TGCGCCAGCAGCAGTCCGGGACAGGGCACCGGGGCCAACGTCCTGACTTTC. It specifies CASSSPGQGTGANVLTF.

This chain joins TRBV14 and TRBJ2-1, with D hard to call. Between the trimmed V and J ends, which lost 1 base and 2 bases, there was a span of 9 bases. The germline V gene has CDR1 SGHDN and CDR2 FVKESK. This CDR3 is built from 15 residues. The CDR3 region is CASSQGGPPYNEQFF. CDR3 DNA: TGTGCCAGCAGCCAAGGGGGTCCCCCCTACAATGAGCAGTTCTTC.

This chain joins TRBV5-1 and TRBJ1-4, with D hard to call. This CDR3 contains 12 residues. Germline CDR1 and CDR2: SGHRS and YFSETQ. Trimming cost V 1 base and J 8 bases, with 6 bases left between them. This CDR3 reads CASSLHGEKLFF. DNA for the CDR3: TGCGCCAGCAGCTTGCACGGCGAAAAACTGTTTTTT. Full variable domain (missing parts from reference TRBV5-1 and TRBJ1-4): KAGVTQTPRYLIKTRGQQVTLSCSPISGHRSVSWYQQTPGQGLQFLFEYFSETQRNKGNFPGRFSGRQFSNSRSEMNVSTLELGDSALYLCASSLHGEKLFFGSGTQLSVL.

This clone appeared a few times. V gene TRBV6-5 combines with J gene TRBJ2-5; 12 bases are shared with TRBD1. Germline lookup yields CDR1 MNHEY and CDR2 SVGAGI. Trimming at V came to 0 bases and at J to 4 bases, leaving 3 bases not matched to a gene. CDR3 size: 16 residues. For the CDR3, the DNA is TGTGCCAGCAGTTACTCCGGGACAGGGGGCATAGAGACCCAGTACTTC. Protein: CASSYSGTGGIETQYF.

J is TRBJ2-7 and V is TRBV6-1; no clear D. The J call may be in error: the DNA end matches TRBJ2-1 better. Germline assignment: CDR1 MNHNS and CDR2 SASEGT. This CDR3 spans 15 amino acids. The CDR3 loop is CASSEYRQATYEQFF. The DNA of the CDR3 is TGTGCCAGCAGTGAATATAGACAAGCGACTTACGAGCAGTTCTTC.

This clone turned up a few times. V usage is TRBV4-3 and J usage is TRBJ2-3; D is ambiguous. CDR1 is LGHNA and CDR2 is YSLEER in the germline V gene. V gave up 4 bases and J gave up 0 bases, with 8 bases separating them. The CDR3 is 14 amino acids. The CDR3 region is CASSLDSSTDTQYF. CDR3 DNA sequence: TGCGCCAGCAGCCTTGACTCTAGCACAGATACGCAGTATTTT.

This clone was detected once. The chain couples TRBV6-1 to TRBJ1-6; TRBD1 matches 7 bases. The germline gives CDR1 MNHNS, CDR2 SASEGT. V dropped 4 bases and J dropped 6; count of bases not matched to a gene: 6. The CDR3 contains 15 residues. This CDR3 reads CASSARQGGNSPLHF. CDR3 bases: TGTGCCAGCAGTGCCCGACAGGGAGGTAATTCACCCCTCCACTTT.

This rearrangement joins TRBV6-6 to TRBJ1-1; D perhaps matches TRBD1 (5 bases). Per the germline V gene, CDR1 is MNHNY and CDR2 is SVGAGI (reference sequence). The CDR3 spans 14 residues. V lost 2 bases and J lost 5, with 12 bases in between. The CDR3 DNA sequence: TGTGCCAGCAGTTACCTCCAGGGAGGGACTGAAGCTTTCTTT. Its translation is CASSYLQGGTEAFF.

The rearrangement links TRBV30 to TRBJ1-5, with a weak D call TRBD1 (5 bases). V was clipped by 5 bases and J by 3 bases, with 14 bases between them. The CDR3 runs to 14 residues. CDR1 and CDR2 (germline): GTSNPN, SVGIG (reference sequence). The CDR3 reads CAWAPGTLNQPQHF. CDR3 DNA sequence: TGTGCCTGGGCCCCCGGGACTCTCAATCAGCCCCAGCATTTT.

The chain employs TRBV7-3 and TRBJ2-5; 14 bases line up with TRBD2. The CDR3 loop spans 17 amino acids. With 5 bases clipped from V and 1 base from J, the junction kept 6 bases outside the gene matches. Germline V CDR1 and CDR2: SGHTA, FQGTGA. This CDR3 is CASSPSTSGGAQETQYF. CDR3 in DNA: TGTGCCAGCAGCCCCTCGACTAGCGGGGGGGCCCAAGAGACCCAGTACTTC.

The chain joins TRBV11-2 to TRBJ2-3; D may be TRBD2 (5 bases). The CDR3 is 15 amino acids. V dropped 2 bases and J dropped 2 bases, with 11 bases sitting between them. Germline V gene lookup returns CDR1 SGHAT and CDR2 FQNNGV. As DNA, the CDR3 is TGTGCCAGCAGCTTACGGGGAGCAGACACAGATACGCAGTATTTT. Its protein product is CASSLRGADTDTQYF.

This clone came up a few times. The chain carries TRBV28 and TRBJ2-7; no definite D call. Germline V gives CDR1 MDHEN, CDR2 SYDVKM. The V end was cut by 6 bases, the J end by 2 bases, with 20 bases between. This CDR3 spans 16 amino acids. As DNA, the CDR3 is TGTGCCAGCAGCCCCACCAACGCGTACCAAGCCTACGAGCAGTACTTC. This encodes CASSPTNAYQAYEQYF.

The rearrangement joins TRBV9 to TRBJ1-2; D is uncertain. Between the trimmed V and J ends, which lost 6 bases and 2 bases, there was a span of 23 bases. The CDR3 spans 17 residues. CDR1 and CDR2 from the germline V gene are SGDLS and YYNGEE. CDR3 DNA sequence: TGTGCCAGCACCCCGGGAGAACTTTTCCTTTCGAACTATGGCTACACCTTC. It specifies CASTPGELFLSNYGYTF.

V usage is TRBV7-8 and J usage is TRBJ2-2; maybe TRBD1 (5 bases). V was clipped by 3 bases and J by 5 bases, with 10 bases between them. The CDR3 loop spans 14 amino acids. The germline V gene encodes CDR1 SGHVS and CDR2 FQNEAQ. The CDR3 nucleotides are TGTGCCAGCAGCTTGGCAGGGATTACCGGGGAGCTGTTTTTT. Protein: CASSLAGITGELFF.

The rearrangement uses TRBV19 and TRBJ1-5, with unresolved D. Germline lookup yields CDR1 LNHDA and CDR2 SQIVND (reference sequence). V was cut by 3 bases and J by 4 bases, with 10 bases left in between. The CDR3 covers 14 residues. CDR3 region: CASSIWRGNQPQHF. The CDR3 nucleotides are TGTGCCAGTAGTATTTGGCGGGGAAATCAGCCCCAGCATTTT.

This chain links TRBV7-2 with TRBJ1-6; a possible D gene is TRBD1 (5 bases). With 2 bases removed from V and 3 bases from J, the gap between germline ends came to 8 bases. Germline assignment: CDR1 SGHTA and CDR2 FQGNSA. The CDR3 loop spans 15 amino acids. Written as DNA, the CDR3 is TGTGCCAGCAGCTTACCTCAGGGCTATAATTCACCCCTCCACTTT. Translating gives CASSLPQGYNSPLHF. Full variable domain (remainder filled in from reference TRBV7-2 and TRBJ1-6): GAGVSQSPSNKVTEKGKDVELRCDPISGHTALYWYRQSLGQGLEFLIYFQGNSAPDKSGLPSDRFSAERTGGSVSTLTIQRTQQEDSAVYLCASSLPQGYNSPLHFGNGTRLTVT.

This clone appeared a single time. CDR3 in amino acids: CASSIRERGGTQYF. The CDR3 coding sequence is TGTGCCAGTAGTATTAGAGAGAGGGGTGGGACCCAGTACTTC. The chain employs TRBV19 and TRBJ2-5; either TRBD1 or TRBD2 may fit D (5 bases each). Germline V CDR1 and CDR2: LNHDA, SQIVND (reference sequence). V was shortened by 3 bases and J by 7 bases, with 15 bases between the two germline ends. The CDR3 runs to 14 residues.